This TCR beta chain was identified during a study of cytotoxic CD8 clonotypes in ibrutinib-treated CLL. Looked up from germline, CDR1 is MDHEN and CDR2 is SYDVKM. The CDR3 is made up of 11 amino acids. Trimming pared 6 bases from V and 6 bases from J, leaving 9 bases between. Clones were sequenced by immunoSEQ multiplex PCR, and TCRdb holds only the in-frame ones, with some missing. The data hold about 57,000 clones, with 55% to 65% observed a single time. This clone was seen once. This chain joins TRBV28 and TRBJ2-7; unclear D gene. The origin of this receptor is a human donor with chronic lymphocytic leukemia. The material sequenced was PBMCs, taken after 24 months of ibrutinib treatment. The CDR3 is CASRSGFEQYF. The CDR3 region has the DNA TGTGCCAGCAGATCCGGTTTCGAGCAGTACTTC.